This T cell receptor beta chain was observed in a study of T cells in Graves' hyperthyroidism and ophthalmopathy (dated 2019 in TCRdb). Background for the entire study: Peripheral blood was sampled at the time of initial diagnosis, prior to any treatment. The 100 or so discovery patients were divided at random into training and test sets in a 7:3 ratio. According to the paper, TCR Vbeta CDR3 sequencing was carried out on roughly 130 peripheral blood samples, which came from approximately 43 ophthalmopathy, approximately 78 hyperthyroidism and some 17 progressor patients. An independent validation cohort of under 20 hyperthyroidism patients and about 15 patients who later progressed to ophthalmopathy tested prospective prediction of ophthalmopathy. Once sampling was done, hyperthyroidism patients were given methimazole at a starting dose of 30 mg daily, whereas ophthalmopathy patients were given high-dose intravenous methylprednisolone. The study also compared thyroid tissue and blood T-cell repertoires from 5 to 7 Graves' hyperthyroidism patients. To identify TCR V-J signatures that set the groups apart, the researchers used a discovery cohort of 100 patients, made up of some 41 with Graves' ophthalmopathy and 57 with stable Graves' hyperthyroidism.

The paper's findings and limits, for the study overall: No statistical method was used to fix the sample size in advance, and group allocation was not hidden from the investigators. During validation, the model predicted progression to ophthalmopathy a median of roughly six months ahead of onset, with almost 71% sensitivity and 72.22% specificity. In cross-validation, a model built on a 13 V-J signature told ophthalmopathy apart from stable hyperthyroidism with approximately 91% sensitivity and 81% to 82% specificity, and in testing the same model reached 80%/75%. Most expanded thyroid clonotypes (frequency above 0.001) were also found in blood, which suggests that blood repertoires may mirror thyroid immune responses.

Remarks on this clonotype: Its recognized antigen is unknown. No quality values exist for individual bases; no much larger clone is one base distant.

According to the germline V gene, CDR1 reads SQVTM and CDR2 reads ANQGSEA. Its CDR3 holds 12 amino acids, cysteine through phenylalanine. The entry retains the CDR3 DNA only, 36 bases that are in frame from base 1. Trimming at the junction amounts to 7 bases on V and 3 bases on J, and the germline ends lie 9 bases apart. TCR beta CDR3 regions were amplified from RNA transcripts. A first-round RT-PCR of the TCR CDR3 used the HTBI primer set with the Qiagen OneStep RT-PCR kit. Libraries were constructed in a second round of multiplex PCR, after which size selection and purification were carried out. The libraries were sequenced on an Illumina HiSeq2000 using paired-end 100 bp reads. In the source study's methods: SOAPnuke was used to process the raw data, with reads discarded if the reads contained adapters or uncalled bases, had a mean Phred below 15, or lacked an exact constant-primer or identifier match. COPE v1.2.5 was used to merge high-quality paired reads, and clonotypes were defined as unique nucleotide sequences. Clonotypes were aligned to IMGT TRBV, TRBD and TRBJ reference segments using MiTCR v1.1. The analysis included only V-J combinations with a frequency above 0.0001, which together covered 98% to 99.2% of the repertoires. A TCS score was defined as the ratio between F50 (clonal expansion) and ExV (chaos), using BLOSUM62-based TCRdist between CDR3 peptides within each V-J. Welch's t-statistics and random forest reduced around 550 V-J features to around 14, which were used in a naive Bayes classifier (R e1071). The similarity between thyroid and blood repertoires was quantified using the Morisita-Horn index. Using fastp trimming at Q25 and MiXCR clonotype assembly, TCRdb reanalyzed the public sequencing data and kept in-frame beta chains. Every CDR3 protein is listed once, alongside the most common genes and DNA of its rows. The V and J calls were not made by the authors but by TCRdb's processing. In this sample the table shows over 700,000 distinct CDR3 sequences, approximately 36% of which occur a single time. More than 25% of the sample belongs to the ten largest clones.

A patient counted as having stable Graves' hyperthyroidism if no progression to ophthalmopathy occurred over 18 months of follow-up. Hyperthyroidism patients were aged 18 to 65 years and newly diagnosed, with disease duration of less than 2 months. Exclusion was applied to patients with uncontrolled infections, other autoimmune diseases, pregnancy or lactation. Diagnoses relied on clinical symptoms, serum thyroxine and TRAb, thyroid ultrasound and orbital computed tomography. PBMCs were separated from roughly 10 ml of fresh peripheral blood using Ficoll-Paque density gradient centrifugation. Trizol reagent was used to extract total RNA, and RNA quality was then checked on an Agilent 2100 Bioanalyzer.

This TCR was recovered from a woman aged 40 to 50 with Graves' hyperthyroidism. The sequence is built from TRBV29-1 and TRBJ2-2, with no confidently assigned D gene. Sequenced: blood. The CDR3 in this case is CSGATDTGELFF. The sequence in DNA is TGCAGCGGAGCTACGGACACCGGGGAGCTGTTTTTT.